The sequence of this T cell receptor beta chain was determined in a study of T cell responses to AZD1222 COVID-19 vaccine. Study-level points and caveats: The study sampled repertoires only after the peak T cell response. Clonal diversity may have been underestimated in mostly white British donors. When two AZD1222 doses had been given, Spike-specific TCR breadth and depth rose.

Sequencing was performed with immunoSEQ multiplex PCR; in TCRdb, only in-frame clones are kept and a portion is missing. The sample shows about 270,000 clones, around 93% of them seen only once. V lost 4 bases to trimming and J lost 3 bases, with 10 bases between them. The CDR3 is 13 residues long. On this clone: Its cognate antigen is unknown.

This TCR was sampled from an adult who received the AZD1222 COVID-19 vaccine. The chain recombines TRBV12-3 or TRBV12-4 with TRBJ2-7; D ambiguous. The sequencing here drew on peripheral blood, taken 28 days after the second AZD1222 dose. This CDR3 reads CASSYRMSYEQYF. The CDR3 DNA reads TGTGCCAGCAGTTACCGGATGAGCTACGAGCAGTACTTC.